This T cell receptor (beta chain) was recorded in a study of T cell responses to AZD1222 COVID-19 vaccine (dated by TCRdb to the early 2020s). Some background on the complete study: AZD1222 recipients whose second dose came at about 4 weeks and those whose second dose came at about 12 weeks were combined into one group, since spike-specific TCR depth and breadth did not differ between the two schedules. A total of 230 to 250 trial participants underwent TCR sequencing, of whom roughly 210 received two doses of AZD1222 and around 26 received two doses of the MenACWY control vaccine. Trial participants were enrolled by age into 18-55, 56-69 and 70-plus year subgroups, with roughly 160, 29 and 62 TCR-sequenced participants respectively. Results and caveats for the whole study, not just this receptor: CD4 TCRs associated with the vaccine covered the entire spike protein, and the dominant responses were in regions 160-218 and 743-854. Nearly half of unique spike-specific TCRs reportedly recognized epitopes outside regions mutated in the B.1.351 and B.1.1.7 variants. Because no day 14 peak-response samples were available, the repertoires could be characterized only after the peak T cell response. Spike-specific TCR breadth and depth rose significantly after two AZD1222 doses compared with day 0 and with MenACWY recipients. Conclusions about previously exposed vaccinees are limited, since just six AZD1222 recipients were seropositive for SARS-CoV-2 at baseline. In the small 56-69-year group, the increase in depth fell short of significance, most likely because of low power. Most participants were white British and females outnumbered males, and the authors suggested that clonal diversity may have been underestimated.

The meaning of the sample's time point label: baseline before first vaccination. Vaccinee samples were obtained from the UK trials COV001 and COV002, which included a single-blind randomized controlled phase 2/3 trial of AZD1222 (ChAdOx1 nCoV-19) in healthy adults. Trial participant PBMC samples were collected at day 0 and day 28 after the second dose for TCRbeta chain sequencing. A remark on this clone: Its antigen is currently not known. Qualities for individual bases were not recorded, and no much larger clone is one base off.

The CDR3 regions of human TCRbeta chains were subjected to immunosequencing. The paper's processing steps were these. TCRs in the repertoires were compared against a reference library of SARS-CoV-2-specific TCRs that had been generated with the MIRA antigen-specificity platform. Breadth meant the fraction of unique TCRs that were SARS-CoV-2-associated, whereas depth meant the fraction of total T cells that were SARS-CoV-2-associated. Using the MIRA data, every spike-specific TCR was mapped to the spike region that the TCR reacted to and assigned to either a CD4 or a CD8 class. Log10-transformed breadth and depth values were compared by one-way ANOVA with Sidak's multiple comparisons tests. In TCRdb, the immuneACCESS table is reduced to in-frame sequences with V and J assigned. These tables do not hold every clone; where another copy was compared, an unresolved V gene accounts for under half, and the others remain unexplained. The V and J calls and clone size come from that table; D and trimming were worked out from the DNA. A total of about 87,000 clones appear in this sample, roughly 89% of them only once. The ten largest clones represent over 7.5% of the sample.

The CDR3 goes from the cysteine to the phenylalanine over 17 residues. Only CDR3 DNA remains: 51 bases, in frame from the first base. From a lookup of the germline V gene, CDR1 and CDR2 are MGHDK and SYGVNS. Relative to germline, V is missing 4 bases and J is missing 0 bases, with 8 bases of the junction outside any gene match. The rearranged segments are TRBV25-1 and TRBJ1-4; 7 bases in the middle match TRBD1. Sequenced material: peripheral blood, taken on day 0 of AZD1222 vaccination. The source of this sequence is an adult in good health. The CDR3 corresponds to CASSGFDRVATNEKLFF. The nucleotide sequence is given as TGTGCCAGCAGTGGTTTCGACAGGGTTGCAACTAATGAAAAACTGTTTTTT.